The clone carrying this T cell receptor beta chain was detected only a few times. As yet, its antigen is unknown. The data are from a study of cytomegalovirus exposure and HLA in healthy donors. Whole-study results and caveats: It was 160 or so TCR beta chains that were listed as cytomegalovirus-associated. High specificity and sensitivity for cytomegalovirus status were reported for the classifier.

A multiplex PCR was run with 60 Vbeta primers and 13 Jbeta primers. The protocol was immunoSEQ multiplex PCR, while the TCRdb copy is restricted to in-frame clones and leaves out a portion. The table lists 200,000 or so clones, about 86% of them singletons. Germline V gene lookup returns CDR1 ENHRY and CDR2 SYGVKD. The CDR3 runs to 12 residues. V was cut by 7 bases and J by 5 bases, with 11 bases left in between. The sample consisted of PBMCs. V is TRBV10-3 and J is TRBJ1-2; D is possibly TRBD1 (5 bases). This receptor was identified in a woman aged 18 to 35 in good health and CMV-seropositive. This CDR3 reads CAITDSTYGYTF. CDR3 nucleotide sequence: TGTGCCATCACCGACAGCACATATGGCTACACCTTC.